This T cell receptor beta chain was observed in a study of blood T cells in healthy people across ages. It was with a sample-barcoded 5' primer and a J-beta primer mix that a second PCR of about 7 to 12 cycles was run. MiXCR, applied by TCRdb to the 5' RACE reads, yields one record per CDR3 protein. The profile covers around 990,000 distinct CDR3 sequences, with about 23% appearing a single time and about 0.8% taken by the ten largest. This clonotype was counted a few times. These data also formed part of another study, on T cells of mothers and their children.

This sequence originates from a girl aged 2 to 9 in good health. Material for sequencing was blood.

The CDR3 protein is CASLGDRETDIQYF. Here the CDR3 DNA reads TGTGCCAGCCTCGGTGACAGGGAGACCGACATTCAGTACTTC. V and J are TRBV12-3 or TRBV12-4 and TRBJ2-4, with 7 bases that match TRBD1. This CDR3 has 14 amino acids. With V trimmed by 8 bases and J by 8 bases, 12 bases remained unmatched.